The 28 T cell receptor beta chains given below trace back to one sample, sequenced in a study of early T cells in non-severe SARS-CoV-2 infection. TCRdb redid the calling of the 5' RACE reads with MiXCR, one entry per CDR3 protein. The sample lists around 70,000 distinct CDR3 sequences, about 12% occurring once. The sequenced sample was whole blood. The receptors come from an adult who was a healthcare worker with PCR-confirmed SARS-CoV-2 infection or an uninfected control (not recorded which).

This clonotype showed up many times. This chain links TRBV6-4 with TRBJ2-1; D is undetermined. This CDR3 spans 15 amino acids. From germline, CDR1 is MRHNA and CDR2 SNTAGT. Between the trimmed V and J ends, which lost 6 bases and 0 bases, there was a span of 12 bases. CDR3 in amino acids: CASSPEPSSYNEQFF. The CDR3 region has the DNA TGTGCCAGCAGCCCGGAGCCGAGCTCCTACAATGAGCAGTTCTTC.

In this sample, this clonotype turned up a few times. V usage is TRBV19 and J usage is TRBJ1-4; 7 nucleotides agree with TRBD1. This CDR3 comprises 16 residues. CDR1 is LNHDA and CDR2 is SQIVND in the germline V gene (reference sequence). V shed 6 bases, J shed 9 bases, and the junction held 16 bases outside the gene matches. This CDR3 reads CASSRPRDSARKKLFF. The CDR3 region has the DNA TGTGCCAGTAGCCGGCCCAGGGACAGCGCCCGGAAAAAACTGTTTTTT.

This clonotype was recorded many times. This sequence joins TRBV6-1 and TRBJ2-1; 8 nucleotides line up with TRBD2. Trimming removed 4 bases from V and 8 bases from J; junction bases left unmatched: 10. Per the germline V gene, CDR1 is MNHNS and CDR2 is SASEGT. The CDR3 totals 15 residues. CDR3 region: CASSVPGLVGYEQFF. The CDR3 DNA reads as TGTGCCAGCAGTGTACCGGGACTAGTCGGCTATGAGCAGTTCTTC.

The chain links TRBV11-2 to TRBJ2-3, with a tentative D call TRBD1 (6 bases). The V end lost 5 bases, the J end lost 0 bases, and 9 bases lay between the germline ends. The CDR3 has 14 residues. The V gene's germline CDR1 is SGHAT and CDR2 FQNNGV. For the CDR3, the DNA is TGTGCCAGCAGCCACCAGGGGAGCACAGATACGCAGTATTTT. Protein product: CASSHQGSTDTQYF.

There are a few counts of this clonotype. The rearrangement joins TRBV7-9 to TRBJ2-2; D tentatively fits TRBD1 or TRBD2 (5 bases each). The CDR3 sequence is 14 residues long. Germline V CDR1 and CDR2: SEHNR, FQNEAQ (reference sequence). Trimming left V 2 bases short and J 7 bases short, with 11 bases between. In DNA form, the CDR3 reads TGTGCCAGCAGCTTATACGGGGACGGCGGGGAGCTGTTTTTT. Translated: CASSLYGDGGELFF.

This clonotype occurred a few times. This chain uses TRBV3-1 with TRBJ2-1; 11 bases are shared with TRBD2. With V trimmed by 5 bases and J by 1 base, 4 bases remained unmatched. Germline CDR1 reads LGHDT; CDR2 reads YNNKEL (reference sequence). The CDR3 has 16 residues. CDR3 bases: TGTGCCAGCAGCAAAACTAGCGGGAGTTCCTACAATGAGCAGTTCTTC. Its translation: CASSKTSGSSYNEQFF.

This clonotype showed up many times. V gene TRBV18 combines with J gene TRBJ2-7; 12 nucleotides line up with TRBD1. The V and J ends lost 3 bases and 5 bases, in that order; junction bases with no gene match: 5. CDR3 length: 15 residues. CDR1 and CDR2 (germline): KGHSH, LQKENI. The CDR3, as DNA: TGTGCCAGCTCACCGACGGGACAGGGGGCCAACGAGCAGTACTTC. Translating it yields CASSPTGQGANEQYF.

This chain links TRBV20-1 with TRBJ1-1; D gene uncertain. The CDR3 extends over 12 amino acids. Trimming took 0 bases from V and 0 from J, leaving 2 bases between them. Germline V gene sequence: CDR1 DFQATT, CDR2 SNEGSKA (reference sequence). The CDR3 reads CSAREMNTEAFF. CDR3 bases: TGCAGTGCTAGAGAGATGAACACTGAAGCTTTCTTT.

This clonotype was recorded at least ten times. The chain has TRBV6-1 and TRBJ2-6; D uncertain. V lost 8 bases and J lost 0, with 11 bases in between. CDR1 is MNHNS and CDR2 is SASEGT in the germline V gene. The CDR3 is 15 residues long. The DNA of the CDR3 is TGTGCCAGCCAGGAAGAGCCCTCTGGGGCCAACGTCCTGACTTTC. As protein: CASQEEPSGANVLTF.

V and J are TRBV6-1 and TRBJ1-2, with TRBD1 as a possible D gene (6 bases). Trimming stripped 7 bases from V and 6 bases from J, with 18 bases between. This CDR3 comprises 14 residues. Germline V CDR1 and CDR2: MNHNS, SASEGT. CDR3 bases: TGTGCCAGCACAATGGGCCAGGGGTATCATGGCTACACCTTC. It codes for CASTMGQGYHGYTF.

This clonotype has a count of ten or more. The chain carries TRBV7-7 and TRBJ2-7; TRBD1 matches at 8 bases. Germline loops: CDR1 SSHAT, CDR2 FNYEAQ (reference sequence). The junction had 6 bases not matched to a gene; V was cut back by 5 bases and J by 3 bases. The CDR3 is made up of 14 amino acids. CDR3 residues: CASSPGTGVYEQYF. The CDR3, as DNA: TGTGCCAGCAGCCCTGGGACAGGCGTCTACGAGCAGTACTTC. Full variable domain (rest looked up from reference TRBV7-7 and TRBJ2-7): GAGVSQSPRYKVTKRGQDVTLRCDPISSHATLYWYQQALGQGPEFLTYFNYEAQPDKSGLPSDRFSAERPEGSISTLTIQRTEQRDSAMYRCASSPGTGVYEQYFGPGTRLTVT.

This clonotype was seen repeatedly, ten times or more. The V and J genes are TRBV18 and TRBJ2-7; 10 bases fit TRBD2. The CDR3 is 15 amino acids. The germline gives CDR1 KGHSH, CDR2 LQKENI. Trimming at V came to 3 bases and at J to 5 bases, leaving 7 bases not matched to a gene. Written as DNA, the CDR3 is TGTGCCAGCTCACCGAGCCTAGCGGGAGTTCACGAGCAGTACTTC. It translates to CASSPSLAGVHEQYF. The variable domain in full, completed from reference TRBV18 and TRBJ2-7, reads NAGVMQNPRHLVRRRGQEARLRCSPMKGHSHVYWYRQLPEEGLKFMVYLQKENIIDESGMPKERFSAEFPKEGPSILRIQQVVRGDSAAYFCASSPSLAGVHEQYFGPGTRLTVT.

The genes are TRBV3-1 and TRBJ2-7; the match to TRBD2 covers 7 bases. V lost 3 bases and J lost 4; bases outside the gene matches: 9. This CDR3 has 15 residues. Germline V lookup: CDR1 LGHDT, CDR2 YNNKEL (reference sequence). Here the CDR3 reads CASSQRLAGGYEQYF. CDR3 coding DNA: TGTGCCAGCAGCCAGAGACTAGCTGGGGGGTACGAGCAGTACTTC.

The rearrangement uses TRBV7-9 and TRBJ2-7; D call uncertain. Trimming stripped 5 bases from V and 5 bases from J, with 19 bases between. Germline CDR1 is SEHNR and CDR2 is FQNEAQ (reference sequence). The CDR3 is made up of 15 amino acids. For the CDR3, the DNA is TGTGCCAGCAGCGAGGTCCGGCACTTAACGGACGAGCAGTACTTC. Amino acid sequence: CASSEVRHLTDEQYF.

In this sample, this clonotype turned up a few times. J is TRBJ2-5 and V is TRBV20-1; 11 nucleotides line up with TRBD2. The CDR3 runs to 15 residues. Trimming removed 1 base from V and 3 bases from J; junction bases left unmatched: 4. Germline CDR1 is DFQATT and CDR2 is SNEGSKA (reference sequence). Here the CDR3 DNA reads TGCAGTGCTAGAGTATCGACTAGCGGGAAAGAGACCCAGTACTTC. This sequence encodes CSARVSTSGKETQYF.

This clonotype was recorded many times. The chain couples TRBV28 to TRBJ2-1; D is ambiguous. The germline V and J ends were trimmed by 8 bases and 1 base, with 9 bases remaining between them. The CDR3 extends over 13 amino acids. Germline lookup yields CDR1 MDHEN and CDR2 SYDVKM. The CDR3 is CASYRNSYNEQFF. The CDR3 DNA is TGTGCCAGCTACAGAAATTCCTACAATGAGCAGTTCTTC. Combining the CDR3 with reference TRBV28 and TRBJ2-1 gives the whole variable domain DVKVTQSSRYLVKRTGEKVFLECVQDMDHENMFWYRQDPGLGLRLIYFSYDVKMKEKGDIPEGYSVSREKKERFSLILESASTNQTSMYLCASYRNSYNEQFFGPGTRLTVL.

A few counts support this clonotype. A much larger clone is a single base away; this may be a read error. CDR3 DNA sequence: TGCAGTCCATGGGCGAACGCGGGCGAGCAGTACTTC. It encodes CSPWANAGEQYF. The gene calls are TRBV20-1 and TRBJ2-7; D may be TRBD2 (5 bases). The CDR3 has 12 residues. V was cut by 8 bases and J by 6 bases, with 17 bases left in between. Germline V gene sequence: CDR1 DFQATT, CDR2 SNEGSKA (reference sequence).

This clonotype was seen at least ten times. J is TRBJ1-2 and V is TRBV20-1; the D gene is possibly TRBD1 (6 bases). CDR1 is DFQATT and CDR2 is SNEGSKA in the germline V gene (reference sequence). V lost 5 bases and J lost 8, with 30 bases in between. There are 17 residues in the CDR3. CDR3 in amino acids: CSASRPWAGAGTEGYTF. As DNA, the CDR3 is TGCAGTGCTTCCCGCCCCTGGGCAGGGGCCGGTACCGAAGGCTACACCTTC.

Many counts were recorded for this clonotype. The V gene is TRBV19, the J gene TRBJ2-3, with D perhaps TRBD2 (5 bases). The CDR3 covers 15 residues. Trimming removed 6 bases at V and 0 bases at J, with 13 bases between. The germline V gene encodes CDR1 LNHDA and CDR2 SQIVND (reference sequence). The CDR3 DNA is TGTGCCAGTAGACGGACTGACTTTAGCACAGATACGCAGTATTTT. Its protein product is CASRRTDFSTDTQYF.

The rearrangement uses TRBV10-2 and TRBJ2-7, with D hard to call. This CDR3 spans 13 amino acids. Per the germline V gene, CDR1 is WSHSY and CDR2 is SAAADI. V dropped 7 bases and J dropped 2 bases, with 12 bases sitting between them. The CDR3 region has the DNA TGCGCCAGCACACGGTCCCGAGCCTACGAGCAGTACTTC. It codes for CASTRSRAYEQYF.

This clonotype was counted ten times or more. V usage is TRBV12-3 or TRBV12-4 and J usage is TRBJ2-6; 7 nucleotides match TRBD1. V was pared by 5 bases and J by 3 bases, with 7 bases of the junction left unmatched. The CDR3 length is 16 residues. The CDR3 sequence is CASSATGDGGANVLTF. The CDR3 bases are TGTGCCAGCAGTGCCACAGGGGATGGTGGGGCCAACGTCCTGACTTTC.

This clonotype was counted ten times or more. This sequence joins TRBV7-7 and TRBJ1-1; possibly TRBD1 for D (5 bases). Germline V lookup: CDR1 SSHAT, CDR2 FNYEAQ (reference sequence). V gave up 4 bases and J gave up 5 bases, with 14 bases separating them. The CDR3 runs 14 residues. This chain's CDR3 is CASSYPTVVTEAFF. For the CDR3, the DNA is TGTGCCAGCAGCTACCCGACAGTGGTGACTGAAGCTTTCTTT.

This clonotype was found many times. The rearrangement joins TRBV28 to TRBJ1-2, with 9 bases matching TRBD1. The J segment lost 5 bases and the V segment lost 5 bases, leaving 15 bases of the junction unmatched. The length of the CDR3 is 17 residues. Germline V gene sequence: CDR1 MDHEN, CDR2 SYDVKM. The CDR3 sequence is CASSRGIFDRGTYGYTF. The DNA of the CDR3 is TGTGCCAGCAGTCGGGGAATTTTCGACAGGGGGACATATGGCTACACCTTC.

This CDR3 reads CASSITVMNTEAFF. The CDR3 DNA reads as TGTGCCAGTAGTATAACAGTTATGAACACTGAAGCTTTCTTT. This chain uses TRBV19 with TRBJ1-1; D gene uncertain. The CDR3 has 14 residues. The germline V and J ends were trimmed by 2 bases and 0 bases, with 7 bases remaining between them. Looked up from germline, CDR1 is LNHDA and CDR2 is SQIVND (reference sequence).

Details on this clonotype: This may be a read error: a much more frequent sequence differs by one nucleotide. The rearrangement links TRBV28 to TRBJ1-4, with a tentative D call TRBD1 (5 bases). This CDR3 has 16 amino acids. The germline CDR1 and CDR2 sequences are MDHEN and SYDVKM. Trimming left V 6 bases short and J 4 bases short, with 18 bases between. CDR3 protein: CASRFDAGTVNEKLFF. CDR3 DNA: TGTGCCAGCAGATTCGATGCCGGGACGGTTAATGAAAAACTGTTTTTT.

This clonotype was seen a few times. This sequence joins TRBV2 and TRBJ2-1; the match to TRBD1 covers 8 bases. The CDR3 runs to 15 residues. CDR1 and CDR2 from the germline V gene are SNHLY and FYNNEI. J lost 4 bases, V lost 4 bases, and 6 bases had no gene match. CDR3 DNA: TGTGCCAGCAGTGCCGACAGGGGAAAATACAATGAGCAGTTCTTC. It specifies CASSADRGKYNEQFF.

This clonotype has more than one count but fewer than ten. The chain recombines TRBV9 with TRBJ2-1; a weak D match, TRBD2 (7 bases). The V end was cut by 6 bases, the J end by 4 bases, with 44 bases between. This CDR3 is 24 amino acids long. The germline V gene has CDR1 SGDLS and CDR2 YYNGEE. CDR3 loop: CASNLSSHKRGRALGMAPYNEQFF. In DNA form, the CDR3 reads TGTGCCAGCAACCTCTCTTCCCATAAGAGGGGGAGGGCCTTGGGAATGGCACCGTACAATGAGCAGTTCTTC.

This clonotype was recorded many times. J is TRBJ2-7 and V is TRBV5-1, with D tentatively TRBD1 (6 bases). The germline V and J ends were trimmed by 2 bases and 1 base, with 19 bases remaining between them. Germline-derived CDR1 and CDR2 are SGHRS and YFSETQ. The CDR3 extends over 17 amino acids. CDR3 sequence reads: CASSLTLTGSASYEQYF. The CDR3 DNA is TGCGCCAGCAGCTTAACCCTTACAGGGTCAGCTTCCTACGAGCAGTACTTC.